In its sample, the clone carrying this T cell receptor beta chain was seen once. The CDR3 is 13 residues long. Per germline, CDR1 GTSNPN and CDR2 SVGIG (reference sequence). The ends were cut back, 2 bases at V and 0 bases at J, with 7 bases in the middle. This specimen belongs to a study of CD8 T cell repertoires and HIV-1 epitope variants. Produced via immunoSEQ multiplex PCR; TCRdb's table is partial and in-frame only. The data contain about 95,000 clones, roughly 77% of them seen just once; the ten biggest clones take up 25% to 30%. The TCR originated in a male donor with HIV. The chain carries TRBV30 and TRBJ1-1; D is unclear. The sample taken for sequencing was uncultured baseline CD8+ T cells from peripheral blood mononuclear cells (PBMCs). This CDR3 is CAWSLFLNTEAFF. DNA for the CDR3: TGTGCCTGGAGTTTGTTTTTGAACACTGAAGCTTTCTTT. Full variable domain (outside the CDR3, taken from reference TRBV30 and TRBJ1-1): SQTIHQWPATLVQPVGSPLSLECTVEGTSNPNLYWYRQAAGRGLQLLFYSVGIGQISSEVPQNLSASRPQDRQFILSSKKLLLSDSGFYLCAWSLFLNTEAFFGQGTRLTVV.